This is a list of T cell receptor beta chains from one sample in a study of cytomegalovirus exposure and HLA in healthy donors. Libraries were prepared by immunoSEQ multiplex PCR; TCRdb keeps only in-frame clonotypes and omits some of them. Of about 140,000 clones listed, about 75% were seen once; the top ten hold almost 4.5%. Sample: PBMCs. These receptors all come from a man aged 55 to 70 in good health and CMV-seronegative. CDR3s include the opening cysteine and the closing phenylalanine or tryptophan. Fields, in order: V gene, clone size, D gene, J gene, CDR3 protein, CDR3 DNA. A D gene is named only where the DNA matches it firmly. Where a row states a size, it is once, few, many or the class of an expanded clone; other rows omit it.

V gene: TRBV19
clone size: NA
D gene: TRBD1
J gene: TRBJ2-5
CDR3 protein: CASREDRLDTQYF
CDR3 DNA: TGTGCCAGTAGAGAGGACAGGCTGGATACCCAGTACTTC

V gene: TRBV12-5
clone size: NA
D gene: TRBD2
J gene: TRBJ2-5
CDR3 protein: CASGLVLGLADRQETQYF
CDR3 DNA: TGTGCTAGTGGTTTGGTACTTGGCCTAGCGGATCGCCAAGAGACCCAGTACTTC

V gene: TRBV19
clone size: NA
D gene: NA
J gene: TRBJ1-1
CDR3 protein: CASSRGGDAGTEAFF
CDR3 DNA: TGTGCCAGTAGTAGGGGGGGGGACGCTGGCACTGAAGCTTTCTTT

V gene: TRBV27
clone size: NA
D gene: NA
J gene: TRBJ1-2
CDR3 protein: CASSLYYGGANYGYTF
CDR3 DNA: TGTGCCAGCAGTTTATATTATGGGGGCGCTAACTATGGCTACACCTTC

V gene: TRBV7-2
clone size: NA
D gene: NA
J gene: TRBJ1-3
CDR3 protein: CASSLGGSFRSGNTIYF
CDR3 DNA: TGTGCCAGCAGCTTAGGAGGCAGTTTTCGCTCTGGAAACACCATATATTTT

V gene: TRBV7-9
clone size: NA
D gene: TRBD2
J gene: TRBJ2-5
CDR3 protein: CASSLGLAVETQYF
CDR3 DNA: TGTGCCAGCAGCTTAGGGCTAGCGGTGGAGACCCAGTACTTC

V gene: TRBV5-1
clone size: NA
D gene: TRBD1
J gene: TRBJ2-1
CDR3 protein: CASSLLSGTEVPNEQFF
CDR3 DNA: TGCGCCAGCAGCTTGTTATCCGGGACAGAAGTACCCAATGAGCAGTTCTTC

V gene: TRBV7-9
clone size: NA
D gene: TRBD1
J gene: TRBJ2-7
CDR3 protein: CASSLTGGMSEQYF
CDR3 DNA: TGTGCCAGCAGCTTAACAGGGGGCATGTCCGAGCAGTACTTC

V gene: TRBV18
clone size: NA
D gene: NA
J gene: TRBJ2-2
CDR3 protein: CASSQGQNTGELFF
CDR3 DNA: TGTGCCAGCTCACAGGGACAGAACACCGGGGAGCTGTTTTTT

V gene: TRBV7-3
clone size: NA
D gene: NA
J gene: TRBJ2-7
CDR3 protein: CASSWGGRGIPYEQYF
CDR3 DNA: TGTGCCAGCAGCTGGGGGGGGCGGGGGATCCCCTACGAGCAGTACTTC

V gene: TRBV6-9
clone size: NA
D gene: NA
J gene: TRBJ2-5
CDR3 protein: CASSPLETQYF
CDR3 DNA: TGTGCCAGCAGCCCCCTTGAGACCCAGTACTTC

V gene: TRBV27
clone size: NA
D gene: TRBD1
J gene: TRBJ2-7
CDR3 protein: CASRFQGAPSYEQYF
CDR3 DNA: TGTGCCAGCAGGTTTCAGGGGGCTCCTTCCTACGAGCAGTACTTC

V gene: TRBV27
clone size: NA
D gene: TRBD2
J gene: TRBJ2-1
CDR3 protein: CASSLSYSGRANEQFF
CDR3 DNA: TGTGCCAGCAGTTTATCCTATAGCGGGAGGGCGAATGAGCAGTTCTTC

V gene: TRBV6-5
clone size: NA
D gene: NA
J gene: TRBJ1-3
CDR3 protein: CASSSPRQSGNTIYF
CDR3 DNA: TGTGCCAGCAGTTCCCCCAGGCAGTCTGGAAACACCATATATTTT

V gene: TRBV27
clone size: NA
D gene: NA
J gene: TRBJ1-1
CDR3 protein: CASSLLGADGRTEAFF
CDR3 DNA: TGTGCCAGCAGTTTATTGGGGGCGGACGGACGTACTGAAGCTTTCTTT

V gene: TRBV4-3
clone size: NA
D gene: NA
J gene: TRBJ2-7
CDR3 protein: CASSHRGGGSYEQYF
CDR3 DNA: TGCGCCAGCAGCCACCGAGGTGGGGGCAGCTACGAGCAGTACTTC

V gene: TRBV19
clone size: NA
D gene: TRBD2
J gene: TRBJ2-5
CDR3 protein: CASSPGGGQETQYF
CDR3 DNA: TGTGCCAGTAGTCCTGGGGGGGGACAAGAGACCCAGTACTTC

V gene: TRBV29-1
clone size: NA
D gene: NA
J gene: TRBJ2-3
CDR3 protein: CSVDPGADTQYF
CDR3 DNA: TGCAGCGTTGATCCGGGGGCAGATACGCAGTATTTT

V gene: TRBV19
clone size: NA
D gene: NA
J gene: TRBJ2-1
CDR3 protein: CASNTPEDEQFF
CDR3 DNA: TGTGCCAGTAACACTCCAGAGGATGAGCAGTTCTTC

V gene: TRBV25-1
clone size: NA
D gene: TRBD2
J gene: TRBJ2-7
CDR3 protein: CASSEKIAGAYEQYF
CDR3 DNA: TGTGCCAGCAGTGAAAAGATAGCGGGGGCCTACGAGCAGTACTTC

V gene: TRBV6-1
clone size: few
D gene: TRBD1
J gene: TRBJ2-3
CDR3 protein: CASSATGGTDTQYF
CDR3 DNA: TGTGCCAGCAGTGCGACAGGGGGCACAGATACGCAGTATTTT

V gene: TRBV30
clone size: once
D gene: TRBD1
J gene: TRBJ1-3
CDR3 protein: CAWSVGTASGNTIYF
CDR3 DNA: TGTGCCTGGAGTGTCGGGACAGCCTCTGGAAACACCATATATTTT

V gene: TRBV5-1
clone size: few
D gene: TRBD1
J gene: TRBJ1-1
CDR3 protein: CASSFGTGGSRTEAFF
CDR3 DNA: TGCGCCAGCAGCTTTGGGACAGGGGGAAGTCGCACTGAAGCTTTCTTT

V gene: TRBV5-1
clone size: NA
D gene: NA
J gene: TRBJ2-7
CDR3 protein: CASSLGGLISYEQYF
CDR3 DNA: TGCGCCAGCAGCTTGGGAGGGCTGATATCCTACGAGCAGTACTTC

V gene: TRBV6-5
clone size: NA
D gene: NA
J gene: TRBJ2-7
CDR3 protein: CASRTGLFNEQYF
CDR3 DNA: TGTGCCAGCAGAACCGGACTATTCAACGAGCAGTACTTC

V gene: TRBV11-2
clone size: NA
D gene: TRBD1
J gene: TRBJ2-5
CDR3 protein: CASSLGGTGGFQETQYF
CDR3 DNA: TGTGCCAGCAGCTTAGGAGGTACAGGGGGTTTCCAAGAGACCCAGTACTTC

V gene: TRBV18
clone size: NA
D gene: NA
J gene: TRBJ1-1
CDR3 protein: CASSPWANTEAFF
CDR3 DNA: TGTGCCAGCTCACCATGGGCGAACACTGAAGCTTTCTTT

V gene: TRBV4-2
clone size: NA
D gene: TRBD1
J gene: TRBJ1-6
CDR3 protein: CASSQERGGDRDSPLHF
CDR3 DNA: TGTGCCAGCAGCCAAGAGAGGGGGGGGGACAGGGATTCACCCCTCCACTTT

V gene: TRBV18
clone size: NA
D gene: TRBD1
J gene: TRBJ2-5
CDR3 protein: CASSPGTEETQYF
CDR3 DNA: TGTGCCAGCTCACCAGGGACAGAAGAGACCCAGTACTTC

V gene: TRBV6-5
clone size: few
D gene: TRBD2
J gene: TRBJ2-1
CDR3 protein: CASRIAGSSYNEQFF
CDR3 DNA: TGTGCCAGCAGGATAGCGGGGAGCTCCTACAATGAGCAGTTCTTC

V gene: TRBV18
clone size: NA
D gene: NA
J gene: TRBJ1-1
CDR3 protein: CASSPRGINTEAFF
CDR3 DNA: TGTGCCAGCTCACCTAGGGGCATTAACACTGAAGCTTTCTTT

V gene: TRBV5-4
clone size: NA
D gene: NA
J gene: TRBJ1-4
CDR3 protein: CASSPGGEASTNEKLFF
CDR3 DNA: TGTGCCAGCAGCCCGGGGGGGGAGGCGTCAACTAATGAAAAACTGTTTTTT

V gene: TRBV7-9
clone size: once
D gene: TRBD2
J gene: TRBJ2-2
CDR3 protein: CASSFSGRGNTGELFF
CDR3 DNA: TGTGCCAGCAGCTTCAGCGGGAGGGGGAACACCGGGGAGCTGTTTTTT

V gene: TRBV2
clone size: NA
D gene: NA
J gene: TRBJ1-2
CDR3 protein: CASSEGRPGGYTF
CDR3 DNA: TGTGCCAGCAGTGAGGGCAGGCCGGGAGGCTACACCTTC

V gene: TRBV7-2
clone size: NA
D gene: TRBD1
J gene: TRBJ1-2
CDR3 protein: CASSLRDRDNYGYTF
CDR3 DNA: TGTGCCAGCAGCTTACGGGACAGGGATAACTATGGCTACACCTTC

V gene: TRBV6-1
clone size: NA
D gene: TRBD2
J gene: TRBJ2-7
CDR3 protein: CASNPPGGSSYEQYF
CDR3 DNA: TGTGCCAGCAACCCTCCGGGGGGAAGCTCCTACGAGCAGTACTTC

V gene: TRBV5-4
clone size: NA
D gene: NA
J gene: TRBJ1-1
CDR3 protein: CASSLNSHAEAFF
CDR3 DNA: TGTGCCAGCAGCTTGAACAGCCACGCTGAAGCTTTCTTT

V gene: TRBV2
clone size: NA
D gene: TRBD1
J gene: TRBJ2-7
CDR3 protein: CASSAETGGDEQYF
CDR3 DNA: TGTGCCAGCAGTGCTGAGACAGGGGGCGACGAGCAGTACTTC

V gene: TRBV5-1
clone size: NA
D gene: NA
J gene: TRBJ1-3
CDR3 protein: CASSAYRDTGNTIYF
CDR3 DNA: TGCGCCAGCAGCGCTTACCGGGACACGGGAAACACCATATATTTT

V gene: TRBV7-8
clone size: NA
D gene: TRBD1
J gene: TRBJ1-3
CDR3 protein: CASSLGRGLGNTIYF
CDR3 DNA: TGTGCCAGCAGCTTAGGAAGGGGGCTTGGAAACACCATATATTTT

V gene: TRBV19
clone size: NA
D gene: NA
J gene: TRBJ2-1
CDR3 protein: CASRAVHEDNEQFF
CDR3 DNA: TGTGCCAGTAGGGCCGTGCACGAGGACAATGAGCAGTTCTTC

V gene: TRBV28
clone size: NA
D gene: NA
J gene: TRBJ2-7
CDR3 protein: CASSPTGLSYEQYF
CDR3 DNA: TGTGCCAGCAGCCCCACAGGGCTTTCCTACGAGCAGTACTTC